This TCR beta chain is from a study of cytomegalovirus exposure and HLA in healthy donors. The study, taken as a whole, reports: Accounts indicate the classifier identified cytomegalovirus status with strong specificity and sensitivity.

The CDR3 is 17 residues long. V lost 1 base to trimming and J lost 9 bases, with 25 bases between them. Per germline, CDR1 PRHDT and CDR2 FYEKMQ (reference sequence). Comment on this clone: Its antigen is unidentified. The sample carries other DNA sequences with the same CDR3.

Use of 60 Vbeta and 13 Jbeta primers characterized the PCR. Here immunoSEQ multiplex PCR was the method, and the copy in TCRdb shows in-frame clones only, minus some. The repertoire has approximately 160,000 clones, over 70% of them found once; the top ten carry roughly 7%. The TCR was taken from a male donor in good health and CMV-seropositive. This chain links TRBV13 with TRBJ2-7; tentative D call: TRBD1 (6 bases). Sequenced material: PBMCs. The CDR3: CASSLARGPNRVVGQYF. In DNA, the CDR3 is TGTGCCAGCAGCTTAGCCAGGGGCCCCAATAGAGTCGTCGGGCAGTACTTC.